This T cell receptor (beta chain) was recorded in a study of tumor-infiltrating lymphocytes in primary liver carcinoma. Priming with a constant-region primer yielded TCR beta cDNA from about 500 ng total RNA. Three nested multiplex PCR rounds, a slightly modified ARM-PCR method, built the TCR beta libraries. In the first two PCR rounds, TRBV1-TRBV30 forward primers were paired with a C-beta reverse primer, and each round lasted approximately 10 cycles. MiXCR, run by TCRdb on the multiplex PCR reads, gives a single entry per CDR3 protein. The sample shows approximately 340,000 distinct CDR3 sequences, about 61% of them seen only once. CDR1 MNHEY and CDR2 SVGAGI come from the germline V gene. This CDR3 contains 13 residues. Trimming cost V 6 bases and J 5 bases; bases outside gene matches: 7. The source of the blood RNA was unsorted whole blood, and germline DNA was extracted as well.

This TCR was sampled from a man in his forties with primary liver carcinoma and hepatitis B virus infection. Sample: peripheral blood. The gene calls are TRBV6-5 and TRBJ2-7; TRBD1 aligns across 7 bases. The CDR3 here is CASSLQGHHEQYF. The DNA of the CDR3 is TGTGCCAGCAGCCTACAGGGGCACCACGAGCAGTACTTC.